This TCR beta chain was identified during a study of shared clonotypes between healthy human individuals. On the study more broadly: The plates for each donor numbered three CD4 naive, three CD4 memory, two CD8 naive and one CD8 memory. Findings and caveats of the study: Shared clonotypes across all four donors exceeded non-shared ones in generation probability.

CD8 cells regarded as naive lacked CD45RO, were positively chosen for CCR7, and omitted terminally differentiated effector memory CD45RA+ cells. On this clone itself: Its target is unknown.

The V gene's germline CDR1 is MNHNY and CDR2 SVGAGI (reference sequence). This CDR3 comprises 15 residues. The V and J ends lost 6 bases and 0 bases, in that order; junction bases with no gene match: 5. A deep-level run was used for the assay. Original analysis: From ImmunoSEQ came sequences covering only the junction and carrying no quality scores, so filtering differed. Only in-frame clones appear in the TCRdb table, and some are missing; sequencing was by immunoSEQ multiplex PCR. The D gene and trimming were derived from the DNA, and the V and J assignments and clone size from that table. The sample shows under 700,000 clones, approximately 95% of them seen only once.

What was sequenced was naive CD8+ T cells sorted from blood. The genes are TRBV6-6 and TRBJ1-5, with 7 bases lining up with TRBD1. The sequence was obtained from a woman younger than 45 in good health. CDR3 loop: CASRSGQYSNQPQHF. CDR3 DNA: TGTGCCAGCAGATCGGGACAGTATAGCAATCAGCCCCAGCATTTT.